These T cell receptor beta chains were read from a single sample in a study of OX40 agonist ivuxolimab in advanced cancers. The method was immunoSEQ multiplex PCR; TCRdb's version includes in-frame clones alone and lacks a portion of them. The sample has around 18,000 clones, around 83% seen once. The source was CD4+ or CD8+ T cells sorted from blood, collected in a trial of the OX40 agonist ivuxolimab. Receptor source: an adult with an advanced solid tumor such as melanoma, head and neck, liver or kidney cancer. The CDR3 runs from the conserved cysteine through the conserved F or W. Each record gives: clone size, CDR3 length, V gene, D gene, J gene, CDR3 protein, CDR3 DNA. A D gene is named only where the DNA matches it firmly. Not every row has a clone size; where given, it reads once, few, many or a size class.

abundance: few
len: 16
v_gene: TRBV4-3
d_gene: -
j_gene: TRBJ1-1
CDR3aa: CASSQGVSRGDTEAFF
CDR3nt: TGCGCCAGCAGCCAAGGGGTTTCTAGGGGTGACACTGAAGCTTTCTTT

abundance: -
len: 13
v_gene: TRBV2
d_gene: -
j_gene: TRBJ2-7
CDR3aa: CASRVGRSYEQYF
CDR3nt: TGTGCCAGCAGGGTTGGCAGGTCCTACGAGCAGTACTTC

abundance: -
len: 14
v_gene: TRBV19
d_gene: TRBD2
j_gene: TRBJ2-2
CDR3aa: CASSIAGGKGELFF
CDR3nt: TGTGCCAGTAGTATCGCGGGGGGTAAAGGGGAGCTGTTTTTT

abundance: few
len: 17
v_gene: TRBV5-4
d_gene: TRBD2
j_gene: TRBJ2-3
CDR3aa: CASSVPSGGARGNTQYF
CDR3nt: TGTGCCAGCAGCGTCCCTAGCGGGGGGGCCAGAGGAAATACGCAGTATTTT

abundance: -
len: 17
v_gene: TRBV7-8
d_gene: -
j_gene: TRBJ2-2
CDR3aa: CASSLQSVAANTGELFF
CDR3nt: TGTGCCAGCAGCTTACAATCGGTCGCCGCGAACACCGGGGAGCTGTTTTTT

abundance: -
len: 13
v_gene: TRBV5-6
d_gene: -
j_gene: TRBJ1-1
CDR3aa: CATRRGLGTEAFF
CDR3nt: TGTGCCACCCGACGGGGGCTTGGCACTGAAGCTTTCTTT

abundance: -
len: 13
v_gene: TRBV29-1
d_gene: -
j_gene: TRBJ2-1
CDR3aa: CSVGTGVYNEQFF
CDR3nt: TGCAGCGTTGGCACCGGGGTTTACAATGAGCAGTTCTTC

abundance: -
len: 14
v_gene: TRBV6-1
d_gene: TRBD1
j_gene: TRBJ2-1
CDR3aa: CASTRDRGVNEQFF
CDR3nt: TGTGCCAGCACCCGGGACAGGGGGGTAAATGAGCAGTTCTTC

abundance: once
len: 15
v_gene: TRBV2
d_gene: -
j_gene: TRBJ1-5
CDR3aa: CASSVLSGVDQPQHF
CDR3nt: TGTGCCAGCAGTGTCTTGTCGGGAGTTGATCAGCCCCAGCATTTT

abundance: -
len: 15
v_gene: TRBV5-1
d_gene: -
j_gene: TRBJ1-6
CDR3aa: CASSREGQLNSPLHF
CDR3nt: TGCGCCAGCAGCCGGGAGGGACAACTTAATTCACCCCTCCACTTT

abundance: -
len: 18
v_gene: TRBV10-1
d_gene: -
j_gene: TRBJ2-7
CDR3aa: CASSECRSGTGAYVEGYF
CDR3nt: TGCGCCAGCAGTGAGTGTCGCAGCGGAACCGGGGCCTATGTGGAGGGGTACTTC

abundance: -
len: 15
v_gene: TRBV28
d_gene: -
j_gene: TRBJ1-5
CDR3aa: CASSTQRVGRQPQHF
CDR3nt: TGTGCCAGCAGTACTCAACGGGTGGGGCGTCAGCCCCAGCATTTT

abundance: once
len: 12
v_gene: TRBV11-2
d_gene: -
j_gene: TRBJ2-1
CDR3aa: CASSFRGNEQFF
CDR3nt: TGTGCCAGCAGCTTTCGGGGAAATGAGCAGTTCTTC

abundance: -
len: 17
v_gene: TRBV4-1
d_gene: TRBD2
j_gene: TRBJ2-3
CDR3aa: CASSQEPQAAGADTQYF
CDR3nt: TGCGCCAGCAGCCAAGAACCTCAGGCGGCGGGGGCAGATACGCAGTATTTT

abundance: -
len: 17
v_gene: TRBV7-8
d_gene: TRBD2
j_gene: TRBJ2-3
CDR3aa: CASSLRSSGSSTDTQYF
CDR3nt: TGTGCCAGCAGCTTACGGTCTAGCGGGAGTTCAACAGATACGCAGTATTTT

abundance: -
len: 12
v_gene: TRBV28
d_gene: -
j_gene: TRBJ2-5
CDR3aa: CASSSRGETQYF
CDR3nt: TGTGCCAGCAGTTCTAGGGGGGAGACCCAGTACTTC

abundance: -
len: 15
v_gene: TRBV6-5
d_gene: -
j_gene: TRBJ1-5
CDR3aa: CASSYSIVGNQPQHF
CDR3nt: TGTGCCAGCAGTTACTCGATCGTAGGGAATCAGCCCCAGCATTTT

abundance: -
len: 14
v_gene: TRBV7-9
d_gene: -
j_gene: TRBJ2-1
CDR3aa: CASSLELDRHEQFF
CDR3nt: TGTGCCAGCAGCTTGGAACTAGATCGGCATGAGCAGTTCTTC

abundance: -
len: 16
v_gene: TRBV6-5
d_gene: -
j_gene: TRBJ2-7
CDR3aa: CASSYSTARGKDEQYF
CDR3nt: TGTGCCAGCAGTTACTCGACTGCCAGGGGAAAGGACGAGCAGTACTTC

abundance: -
len: 15
v_gene: TRBV28
d_gene: TRBD1
j_gene: TRBJ1-4
CDR3aa: CASSEPGTGREKLFF
CDR3nt: TGTGCCAGCAGTGAACCCGGGACAGGGCGGGAAAAACTGTTTTTT

abundance: -
len: 13
v_gene: TRBV6-1
d_gene: -
j_gene: TRBJ1-4
CDR3aa: CASSDRGNEKLFF
CDR3nt: TGTGCCAGCAGTGATCGGGGTAATGAAAAACTGTTTTTT

abundance: -
len: 15
v_gene: TRBV7-3
d_gene: TRBD2
j_gene: TRBJ2-3
CDR3aa: CASSFGGRRTDTQYF
CDR3nt: TGTGCCAGCAGCTTCGGGGGGAGACGCACAGATACGCAGTATTTT

abundance: once
len: 18
v_gene: TRBV4-3
d_gene: TRBD2
j_gene: TRBJ2-1
CDR3aa: CASSPRVAGTSSYNEQFF
CDR3nt: TGCGCCAGCAGCCCACGGGTAGCGGGAACATCCTCCTACAATGAGCAGTTCTTC

abundance: -
len: 14
v_gene: TRBV5-1
d_gene: -
j_gene: TRBJ1-4
CDR3aa: CASSPGNLDEKLFF
CDR3nt: TGCGCCAGCAGCCCCGGGAACCTAGATGAAAAACTGTTTTTT